This paragraph reports one TCR beta chain. Its antigen is still unknown. The read falls 3 residues short of the CDR3 end, and the missing part is taken from the germline J gene. The sample is drawn from a study of Tregs in tolerant kidney transplant recipients. General observations from the study: Tolerant patients' donor-specific Tregs expanded beyond overall Tregs, suggesting antigen-driven growth.

CDR1 is SEHNR and CDR2 is FQNEAQ in the germline V gene (reference sequence). The CDR3 contains 12 residues. Sequencing used immunoSEQ multiplex PCR; TCRdb keeps in-frame clones, though not all of them. The sample holds about 23,000 clones. Recipients received nonmyeloablative bone marrow transplants from related graft donors, with transient mixed chimerism. Unstimulated Tregs (CD4+CD25+CD127-) and CD4+CD25- non-Tregs were sorted from PBMCs. The receptor was derived from a human patient who received a combined kidney and bone marrow transplant. A subset of T cells may come from the graft donor. The chain recombines TRBV7-9 with TRBJ2-2; 8 positions agree with TRBD2. The material sequenced was CD4+ T cells from blood (PBMCs), taken 6 months after the transplant. CDR3 sequence: CASSLDAGGLFF. CDR3 bases read: TGTGCCAGCAGCTTAGATGCGGGAGGG. Full variable domain (rest looked up from reference TRBV7-9 and TRBJ2-2): DTGVSQNPRHKITKRGQNVTFRCDPISEHNRLYWYRQTLGQGPEFLTYFQNEAQLEKSRLLSDRFSAERPKGSFSTLEIQRTEQGDSAMYLCASSLDAGGLFFGEGSRLTVL.